This passage covers 9 T cell receptor beta chains from one sample sequenced in a study of early T cells in non-severe SARS-CoV-2 infection. TCRdb itself ran the 5' RACE reads through MiXCR, one entry per CDR3 protein. The table shows some 77,000 distinct CDR3 sequences, with less than 20% occurring only once. The sample consisted of whole blood. The receptor source for this set is an adult who was a healthcare worker with PCR-confirmed SARS-CoV-2 infection or an uninfected control (not recorded which).

This clonotype was seen more than once but under ten times. The V gene is TRBV10-2, the J gene TRBJ2-2; no clear D gene. V was shortened by 5 bases and J by 0 bases, with 13 bases between the two germline ends. The CDR3 sequence is 16 residues long. Per the germline V gene, CDR1 is WSHSY and CDR2 is SAAADI. The chain's CDR3 is CASSSLGGANTGELFF. CDR3 DNA: TGCGCCAGCAGTTCCCTTGGCGGCGCGAACACCGGGGAGCTGTTTTTT.

This chain links TRBV5-8 with TRBJ2-7; D ambiguous. V was pared by 1 base and J by 2 bases, with 10 bases between. Germline CDR1 reads SGHTS; CDR2 reads YDEGEE. This CDR3 spans 14 amino acids. The CDR3 DNA is TGTGCCAGCAGCTTGTATAATGGGGCCTACGAGCAGTACTTC. Translated, it gives CASSLYNGAYEQYF.

The DNA for the CDR3 is TGTGCCAGCAGCCCTTGGACAGGGGGAGGCTACGAGCAGTACTTC. Translation: CASSPWTGGGYEQYF. The chain carries TRBV27 and TRBJ2-7; TRBD1 agrees at 10 bases. The V gene's germline CDR1 is MNHEY and CDR2 SMNVEV (reference sequence). Trimming took 6 bases from V and 3 from J; bases not matched to a gene: 8. The CDR3 loop spans 15 amino acids.

This chain uses TRBV20-1 with TRBJ2-6; TRBD1 matches at 8 bases. The germline CDR1 and CDR2 sequences are DFQATT and SNEGSKA (reference sequence). V shed 5 bases and J 0 bases; nucleotides not matched to a gene: 9. This CDR3 comprises 17 residues. CDR3 protein: CSASTGETISGANVLTF. In DNA, the CDR3 is TGCAGTGCTTCGACAGGGGAGACCATCTCTGGGGCCAACGTCCTGACTTTC.

This clonotype has just a few counts. The V and J genes are TRBV7-9 and TRBJ1-2; the match to TRBD1 covers 8 bases. Germline CDR1 reads SEHNR; CDR2 reads FQNEAQ (reference sequence). CDR3 length: 14 residues. J was trimmed by 8 bases and V by 3 bases; bases with no gene match: 8. The CDR3, as DNA: TGTGCCAGCAGCTTCCCGGGACAGGCGGGAGGCTACACCTTC. As protein: CASSFPGQAGGYTF.

In this sample, this clonotype turned up many times. The gene calls are TRBV10-2 and TRBJ2-7, with 7 bases fitting TRBD1. Germline V lookup: CDR1 WSHSY, CDR2 SAAADI. The length of the CDR3 is 23 residues. V lost 0 bases and J lost 0; bases outside the gene matches: 26. The CDR3 region has the DNA TGCGCCAGCAGTGAGTCTCTGAACGCGGTGGACCTACCCGACAGGGACAGCTCCTACGAGCAGTACTTC. Protein product: CASSESLNAVDLPDRDSSYEQYF.

The V call is TRBV5-1, the J call TRBJ1-6; TRBD1 is a possible D gene (6 bases). The germline V gene has CDR1 SGHRS and CDR2 YFSETQ. The CDR3 runs 13 residues. V was pared by 0 bases and J by 10 bases, with 8 bases between. The CDR3, as DNA: TGCGCCAGCAGCTTGGTAGGGGGGTCACCCCTCCACTTT. Encoded protein: CASSLVGGSPLHF.

The rearrangement joins TRBV28 to TRBJ1-5; maybe TRBD1 (5 bases). This CDR3 is 16 amino acids long. Trimming removed 6 bases from V and 1 base from J, with 16 bases in between. Germline V gene data show CDR1 as MDHEN and CDR2 as SYDVKM. As DNA, the CDR3 is TGTGCCAGCAGCGGTATCAGGGTACAGAGCAATCAGCCCCAGCATTTT. Protein: CASSGIRVQSNQPQHF.

V usage is TRBV6-6 and J usage is TRBJ2-2, with D perhaps being TRBD1 or TRBD2 (6 bases each). The CDR3 has 14 residues. Germline V CDR1 and CDR2: MNHNY, SVGAGI (reference sequence). V was clipped by 10 bases and J by 4 bases, with 16 bases between them. This CDR3 reads CATSRGAGTGELFF. CDR3 DNA: TGTGCCACCTCTAGGGGGGCAGGCACCGGGGAGCTGTTTTTT.